The T cell receptor beta chain under discussion was sequenced for a study of blood T cell repertoires in COVID-19 (TCRdb year 2020). For the study in its entirety: Samples from collaborators originated in the United States, Italy and Spain and spanned both the acute and convalescent phases of COVID-19. HLA class I and class II types, where available, came from metadata supplied by the sample provider rather than from assay-based typing. Sample metadata almost always included a de-identified subject ID, COVID-19 status, age in years and sex. The prospective study material was composed of cDNA or gDNA derived from T cells, B-cell-depleted T cells, or PBMCs. A freely available public database, intended as a resource for researchers studying the immune response to SARS-CoV-2, is where the repertoires were released. Samples were obtained from the ongoing ImmuneRACE study (first 160 participants) and from some 1,300 subjects provided by 6 global collaborators. Subjects who had been exposed to COVID-19, were actively infected with it, or had recovered from it provided the deeply sampled blood TCRbeta repertoires that made up the dataset.

The immunoSEQ Assay, a bias-controlled multiplex PCR, was used to amplify TCRbeta CDR3 regions from genomic DNA. From the authors' description of their analysis: The number of nucleated cells in each sample was estimated from the amplification of reference gene primers within the assay. Sequence reads were collapsed and filtered to measure the absolute abundance of every unique TCRbeta CDR3 rearrangement. For each sample, productive Simpson clonality was calculated by taking the square root of Simpson's diversity index across productive rearrangements. Drawn from immuneACCESS, this table holds only the in-frame rearrangements with V and J called that TCRdb kept. Clones are partly lost; checked studies trace under half to an unresolved V gene and leave the rest unexplained. V and J calls and clone size are copied from that table; D and trimming were computed from the DNA. The table for this sample lists over 15,000 clones; under 90% of them were counted only once. Less than 6% of the sample belongs to the ten largest clones.

Including cysteine and phenylalanine, the CDR3 has 13 amino acids. The sequence is cut down to CDR3 DNA, 39 bases in frame from base 1. CDR1 and CDR2 are drawn from the germline V gene: SGHTS, YDEGEE. Relative to germline, V is 2 bases shorter and J is 2 bases shorter, with 8 bases between their ends. The collaborating institutions used their own protocols to collect whole blood in K2EDTA tubes. For TCRbeta analysis, collaborators shipped samples in one of three forms: frozen whole blood, isolated PBMCs, or DNA extracted from either of those sample types. Study-level results and caveats: The amount of clinical and demographic metadata varied by source and participant and was provided uncurated.

Regarding this clone: The antigen this receptor binds is unknown. No base quality values were provided; no much bigger clone lies one nucleotide off.

The chain is encoded by TRBV5-8 joined to TRBJ2-7; the D gene is not confidently resolved. This sequence originates from a human donor in a cohort sampled during active COVID-19. Sequenced input: peripheral blood. DNA sequence: TGTGCCAGCAGCTTAAACGGAGCCTACGAGCAGTACTTC. Its protein is CASSLNGAYEQYF.